The 17 T cell receptor beta chains listed next were all sequenced from one sample in a study of Graves' ophthalmopathy and Graves' hyperthyroidism. RNA transcripts were the template, and TCR beta CDR3 regions were amplified from them. HTBI primers primed a first-round RT-PCR, and a second-round multiplex PCR followed. MiXCR, run by TCRdb on the multiplex PCR reads, gives a single entry per CDR3 protein. This sample has roughly 410,000 distinct CDR3 sequences; about 16% occur once, and the top ten carry 5.5% to 7%. Sequenced material: peripheral blood. These receptors all come from a woman aged 18 to 35 with stable Graves' hyperthyroidism.

In this sample, this clonotype turned up many times. The chain couples TRBV27 to TRBJ2-2, with D tentatively TRBD1 (6 bases). Trimming left V 6 bases short and J 7 bases short, with 15 bases between. Per germline, CDR1 MNHEY and CDR2 SMNVEV (reference sequence). This CDR3 is built from 14 residues. The CDR3 spells CASRPGAQGGELFF. For the CDR3, the DNA is TGTGCCAGCAGGCCAGGGGCTCAAGGCGGGGAGCTGTTTTTT.

The table lists this clonotype with a few counts. The chain combines TRBV19 with TRBJ2-7, with a tentative D call TRBD2 (6 bases). Trimming removed 6 bases at V and 0 bases at J, with 12 bases between. The CDR3 has 14 amino acids. The germline gives CDR1 LNHDA, CDR2 SQIVND (reference sequence). The CDR3 coding sequence is TGTGCCAGTAGCCCGGGGGTAGTCTCCTACGAGCAGTACTTC. Translated, it gives CASSPGVVSYEQYF.

This clonotype was picked up many times. V and J are TRBV20-1 and TRBJ2-7; TRBD2 matches at 8 bases. V lost 5 bases, J lost 4 bases, and 16 bases stayed unmatched. The CDR3 is 16 residues long. Germline CDR1 reads DFQATT; CDR2 reads SNEGSKA (reference sequence). The CDR3 bases are TGCAGTGCTCTACCCCCCTTCCGGGGGGGAGTTTACGAGCAGTACTTC. Amino acid sequence: CSALPPFRGGVYEQYF.

The V and J genes are TRBV20-1 and TRBJ2-7; D remains unclear. Trimming left V 2 bases short and J 6 bases short, with 8 bases between. The length of the CDR3 is 11 residues. Germline V lookup: CDR1 DFQATT, CDR2 SNEGSKA (reference sequence). The chain's CDR3 is CSARRVREQYF. CDR3 DNA sequence: TGCAGTGCTAGACGGGTGCGCGAGCAGTACTTC.

This clonotype was recorded many times. The genes are TRBV5-1 and TRBJ2-7, with D perhaps TRBD1 or TRBD2 (5 bases each). Looked up from germline, CDR1 is SGHRS and CDR2 is YFSETQ. V gave up 3 bases and J gave up 1 base, with 8 bases separating them. The CDR3 runs to 13 residues. CDR3 in amino acids: CASSSWGSYEQYF. The CDR3 region has the DNA TGCGCCAGCAGCTCTTGGGGGTCCTACGAGCAGTACTTC. Looking up the rest from reference TRBV5-1 and TRBJ2-7 gives the full variable domain: KAGVTQTPRYLIKTRGQQVTLSCSPISGHRSVSWYQQTPGQGLQFLFEYFSETQRNKGNFPGRFSGRQFSNSRSEMNVSTLELGDSALYLCASSSWGSYEQYFGPGTRLTVT.

The CDR3 nucleotides read TGTGCCAGCAGAGACAGGGTTTCGCGCTATGGCTACACCTTC. Amino acids: CASRDRVSRYGYTF. The chain employs TRBV28 and TRBJ1-2; 7 bases map to TRBD1. The CDR3 has 14 residues. CDR1 is MDHEN and CDR2 is SYDVKM in the germline V gene. The J segment lost 4 bases and the V segment lost 6 bases, leaving 8 bases of the junction unmatched.

This clonotype was recorded at least ten times. The chain combines TRBV20-1 with TRBJ1-1; 7 positions agree with TRBD1. The CDR3 is 14 residues long. Germline CDR1 reads DFQATT; CDR2 reads SNEGSKA (reference sequence). J lost 5 bases, V lost 5 bases, and 11 bases had no gene match. In nucleotides, the CDR3 is TGCAGTGCTCGAAAACTTACAGGGGATACTGAAGCTTTCTTT. It encodes CSARKLTGDTEAFF.

This clonotype came up many times. The rearrangement uses TRBV6-5 and TRBJ1-1; D possibly corresponds to TRBD1 (6 bases). CDR1 is MNHEY and CDR2 is SVGAGI in the germline V gene. The CDR3 covers 13 residues. The germline V and J ends were trimmed by 7 bases and 5 bases, with 14 bases remaining between them. The DNA of the CDR3 is TGTGCCAGCATCAGAACAGGGAGGACTGAAGCTTTCTTT. Translating gives CASIRTGRTEAFF.

This clonotype was seen only a few times. A much larger clone is a single base away; this may be a read error. This chain connects TRBV27 to TRBJ1-6, with 8 bases fitting TRBD1. CDR1 and CDR2 (germline): MNHEY, SMNVEV (reference sequence). The CDR3 consists of 16 residues. CDR3 in DNA: TGTGCCAGCAGGAGGACAGGGACGGTTGATAATTCACACCTCCACTTT. Translation gives CASRRTGTVDNSHLHF.

This clonotype was recorded at least ten times. The CDR3 sequence is CASSADRGRVTEAFF. DNA for the CDR3: TGTGCCAGCAGTGCAGACAGGGGTAGAGTCACTGAAGCTTTCTTT. The chain couples TRBV6-1 to TRBJ1-1; 8 bases agree with TRBD1. The CDR3 consists of 15 residues. V shed 4 bases, J shed 4 bases, and the junction held 8 bases outside the gene matches. Per the germline V gene, CDR1 is MNHNS and CDR2 is SASEGT.

The chain recombines TRBV6-1 with TRBJ1-5; D is perhaps TRBD1 (6 bases). The CDR3 has 12 amino acids. The V gene's germline CDR1 is MNHNS and CDR2 SASEGT. With 7 bases removed from V and 4 bases from J, the gap between germline ends came to 8 bases. The CDR3 DNA reads as TGTGCCAGCACAGGGGAGAATCAGCCCCAGCATTTT. Its protein is CASTGENQPQHF.

In its sample, this clonotype was seen many times. The CDR3 loop is CASSDWTGANTGELFF. For the CDR3, the DNA is TGCGCCAGCAGTGATTGGACAGGAGCGAACACCGGGGAGCTGTTTTTT. This chain connects TRBV10-1 to TRBJ2-2; 7 positions match TRBD1. This CDR3 comprises 16 residues. Trimming at V came to 3 bases and at J to 0 bases, leaving 4 bases not matched to a gene. The V gene's germline CDR1 is WNHNN and CDR2 SYGVQD (reference sequence).

This clonotype has at least ten counts. The chain combines TRBV24-1 with TRBJ1-5; no clear D gene. V shed 5 bases and J shed 0 bases, with 7 bases lying between them. Germline V gene data show CDR1 as KGHDR and CDR2 as SFDVKD. The CDR3 runs to 14 residues. The CDR3 region has the DNA TGTGCCACCAGTGGCCCCCATAGCAATCAGCCCCAGCATTTT. It encodes CATSGPHSNQPQHF.

The chain is built from TRBV12-3 or TRBV12-4 and TRBJ2-2, with 12 bases that match TRBD1. The V and J ends lost 3 bases and 6 bases, in that order; junction bases with no gene match: 8. CDR3 length equals 17 residues. The DNA of the CDR3 is TGTGCCAGCAGTTTCATGGGGACAGGGGGCGATCCCGGGGAGCTGTTTTTT. Its translation: CASSFMGTGGDPGELFF.

V usage is TRBV6-2 or TRBV6-3 and J usage is TRBJ2-7, with 12 positions matching TRBD2. This CDR3 spans 20 amino acids. J gave up 0 bases and V 5 bases, and 17 bases lay outside the gene matches. Germline CDR1 reads MNHEY; CDR2 reads SVGEGT. The CDR3: CASSPQAPLAGGLSSYEQYF. CDR3 nucleotide sequence: TGTGCCAGCAGTCCTCAAGCCCCCCTAGCGGGGGGGTTAAGCTCCTACGAGCAGTACTTC.

The sample holds many counts of this clonotype. This chain joins TRBV27 and TRBJ1-1; D is ambiguous. The V gene lost 1 base and the J gene lost 4 bases, with 13 bases spanning the gap. CDR1 MNHEY and CDR2 SMNVEV come from the germline V gene (reference sequence). The CDR3 is made up of 15 amino acids. This CDR3 is CASSLYAGGPTEAFF. In DNA, the CDR3 is TGTGCCAGCAGTTTATATGCAGGCGGACCCACTGAAGCTTTCTTT.

This clonotype was counted many times. V gene TRBV20-1 combines with J gene TRBJ2-5; D possibly matches TRBD1 or TRBD2 (5 bases each). The CDR3 runs to 15 residues. Germline loops: CDR1 DFQATT, CDR2 SNEGSKA (reference sequence). V was clipped by 6 bases and J by 5 bases, with 22 bases between them. The CDR3 region is CSAVTTGTMVETQYF. The CDR3 nucleotides are TGCAGTGCCGTAACGACCGGGACCATGGTGGAGACCCAGTACTTC.